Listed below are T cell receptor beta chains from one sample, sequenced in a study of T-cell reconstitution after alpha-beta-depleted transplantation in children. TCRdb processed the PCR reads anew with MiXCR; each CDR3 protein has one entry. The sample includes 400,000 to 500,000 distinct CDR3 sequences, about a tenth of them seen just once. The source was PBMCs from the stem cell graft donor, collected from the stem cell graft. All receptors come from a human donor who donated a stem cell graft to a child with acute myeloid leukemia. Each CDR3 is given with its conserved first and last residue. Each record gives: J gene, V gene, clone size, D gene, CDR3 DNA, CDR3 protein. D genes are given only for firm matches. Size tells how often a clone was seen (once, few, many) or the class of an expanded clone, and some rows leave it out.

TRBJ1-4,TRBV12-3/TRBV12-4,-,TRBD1,TGTGCCAGCACCGGAACAGGGGTTTGGGAAAAACTGTTTTTT,CASTGTGVWEKLFF
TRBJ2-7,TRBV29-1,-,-,TGCAGCGTTGAGCTCAGCGGGTCCTACGAGCAGTACTTC,CSVELSGSYEQYF
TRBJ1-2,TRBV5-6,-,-,TGTGCCAGCAGCTTGGTAGGCGGCGAGGGCGGCTACACCTTC,CASSLVGGEGGYTF
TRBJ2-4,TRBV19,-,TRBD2,TGTGCCAGTAGTCCCCGGCTAGCGGGGGCAGGGATAGCCAAAAACATTCAGTACTTC,CASSPRLAGAGIAKNIQYF
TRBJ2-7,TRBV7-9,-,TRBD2,TGTGCCAGCAGCTTAGATCCTCCTAGCGGGAGCTACGAGCAGTACTTC,CASSLDPPSGSYEQYF
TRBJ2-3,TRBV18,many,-,TGTGCCAGCTCTAGTGGTGGTGCGGATACGCAGTATTTT,CASSSGGADTQYF
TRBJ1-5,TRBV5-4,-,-,TGTGCCAGCAGCTTTCGGGGGGCAGGAGCGGATAATAGCAATCAGCCCCAGCATTTT,CASSFRGAGADNSNQPQHF
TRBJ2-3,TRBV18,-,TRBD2,TGTGCCAGCTCACCGAGGACTGGCGGGAGTGGTACAGATACGCAGTATTTT,CASSPRTGGSGTDTQYF
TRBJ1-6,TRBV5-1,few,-,TGCGCCAGCAGCTTGTCCGTCAGGGATAATTCACCCCTCCACTTT,CASSLSVRDNSPLHF
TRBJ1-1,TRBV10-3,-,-,TGTGCCATCAGTGAGTCAAGTCCAGGGGCAGCTTTCTTT,CAISESSPGAAFF
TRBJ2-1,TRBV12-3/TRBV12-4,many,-,TGTGCCAGCAGTCTGACACCTAGCTCCTACAATGAGCAGTTCTTC,CASSLTPSSYNEQFF
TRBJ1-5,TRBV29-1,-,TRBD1,TGCAGCGTTGCGACAGGGGGCTATTATCAGCCCCAGCATTTT,CSVATGGYYQPQHF
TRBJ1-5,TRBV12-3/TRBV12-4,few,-,TGTGCCAGCAGGACCGGGAGTATTTCGGGTCAGCCCCAGCATTTT,CASRTGSISGQPQHF
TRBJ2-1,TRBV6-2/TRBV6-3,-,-,TGTGCCAGCATAACGGGGGACTCCTACAATGAGCAGTTCTTC,CASITGDSYNEQFF
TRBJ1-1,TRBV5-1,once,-,TGCGCCAGCAGCACCACAGGGCGTGGTGGTACTGAAGCTTTCTTT,CASSTTGRGGTEAFF
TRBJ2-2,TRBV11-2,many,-,TGTGCCAGCAGCTTGGAGAACACCGGGGAGCTGTTTTTT,CASSLENTGELFF
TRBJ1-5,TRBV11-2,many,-,TGTGCCAGCAGCAAAATAGGGGGTTACAATCAGCCCCAGCATTTT,CASSKIGGYNQPQHF
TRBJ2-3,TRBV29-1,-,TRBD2,TGCAGCGTTGAACTAGCGGGAGGCACAGATACGCAGTATTTT,CSVELAGGTDTQYF
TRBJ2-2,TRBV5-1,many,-,TGCGCCAGCAGCTTGGCCCCCGGTCACACCGGGGAGCTGTTTTTT,CASSLAPGHTGELFF
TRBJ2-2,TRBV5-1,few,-,TGCGCCAGCAGCTTGGACCGAAGCACCGGGGAGCTGTTTTTT,CASSLDRSTGELFF
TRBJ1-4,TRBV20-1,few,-,TGCAGTGCTAGAGCTCCTGGGGGGAAACTGTTTTTT,CSARAPGGKLFF
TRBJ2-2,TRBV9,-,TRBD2,TGTGCCAGCAGCGATCGCGACAGGCCGAGACTAGCGGGAGGGAGCGGGGAGCTGTTTTTT,CASSDRDRPRLAGGSGELFF
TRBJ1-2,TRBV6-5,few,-,TGTGCCAGCAGTTCCCCCACCGCGAAGGGAGTCTATGGCTACACCTTC,CASSSPTAKGVYGYTF
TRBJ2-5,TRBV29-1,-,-,TGCAGCGTTCGGAGGGAAGAGACCCAGTACTTC,CSVRREETQYF
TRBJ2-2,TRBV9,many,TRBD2,TGTGCCAGCAGCGTCGGGACTACCAACACCGGGGAGCTGTTTTTT,CASSVGTTNTGELFF
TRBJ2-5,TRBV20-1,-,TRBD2,TGCAGTACTTTAGAGGGACTAGCGGGGGGCAACGGAGAGACCCAGTACTTC,CSTLEGLAGGNGETQYF
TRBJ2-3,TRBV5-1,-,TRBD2,TGCGCCAGCAGCCCGACACGAGGACTAGCGGGAGAAGGAAGAGATACGCAGTATTTT,CASSPTRGLAGEGRDTQYF